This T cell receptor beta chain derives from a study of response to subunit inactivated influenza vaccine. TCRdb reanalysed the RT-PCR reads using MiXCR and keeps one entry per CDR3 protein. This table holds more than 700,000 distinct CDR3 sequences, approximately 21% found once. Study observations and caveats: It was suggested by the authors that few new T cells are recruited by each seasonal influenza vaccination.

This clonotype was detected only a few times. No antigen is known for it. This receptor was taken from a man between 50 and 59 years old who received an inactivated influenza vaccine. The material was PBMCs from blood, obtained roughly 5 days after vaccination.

CDR3 region: CATRTSGLYNEQFF. CDR3 sequence (DNA): TGTGCCACCAGGACTAGCGGCCTATACAATGAGCAGTTCTTC. The V and J genes are TRBV11-2 and TRBJ2-1, with 10 bases that match TRBD2. This CDR3 is 14 amino acids long. The germline CDR1 and CDR2 sequences are SGHAT and FQNNGV. J gave up 4 bases and V 10 bases, and 7 bases lay outside the gene matches.